Below, 9 T cell receptor beta chains from the same sample are listed, as sequenced in a study of neurological immune-mediated disorders. A single record per CDR3 protein comes from TCRdb applying MiXCR to the 5' RACE reads. Here the sample spans some 50,000 distinct CDR3 sequences, about 2% being singletons. Sequencing was performed on PBMCs. All receptors come from a woman aged 40-49 years with multiple sclerosis.

This clonotype showed up many times. The rearrangement joins TRBV5-1 to TRBJ2-1; the D is unclear. The CDR3 sequence is 11 residues long. The germline V gene encodes CDR1 SGHRS and CDR2 YFSETQ. Trimming cost V 2 bases and J 7 bases, with 4 bases left between them. CDR3 sequence: CASSFGNEQFF. CDR3 nucleotide sequence: TGCGCCAGCAGCTTCGGGAATGAGCAGTTCTTC.

The sample holds many counts of this clonotype. The rearrangement joins TRBV12-3 or TRBV12-4 to TRBJ2-3, with D unclear. Trimming removed 6 bases at V and 0 bases at J, with 4 bases between. This CDR3 has 12 residues. For the CDR3, the DNA is TGTGCCAGCAGCCGTAGCACAGATACGCAGTATTTT. Translating gives CASSRSTDTQYF.

This clonotype was seen repeatedly, ten times or more. The chain couples TRBV5-1 to TRBJ2-1; 11 bases are a match to TRBD2. J was trimmed by 9 bases and V by 0 bases; bases with no gene match: 2. Germline V gives CDR1 SGHRS, CDR2 YFSETQ. The CDR3 is 14 residues long. In DNA form, the CDR3 reads TGCGCCAGCAGCTTGGGACTAGCGGGGAGTGAGCAGTTCTTC. The encoded protein is CASSLGLAGSEQFF.

This clonotype was counted many times. The chain combines TRBV7-2 with TRBJ1-2; 7 bases are a match to TRBD1. J gave up 2 bases and V 4 bases, and 13 bases lay outside the gene matches. Germline values: CDR1 SGHTA, CDR2 FQGNSA. The length of the CDR3 is 17 residues. The CDR3 spells CASSSDRERNLNYGYTF. CDR3 nucleotides: TGTGCCAGCAGCTCAGACAGGGAGAGAAACTTAAACTATGGCTACACCTTC. Full variable domain (rest looked up from reference TRBV7-2 and TRBJ1-2): GAGVSQSPSNKVTEKGKDVELRCDPISGHTALYWYRQSLGQGLEFLIYFQGNSAPDKSGLPSDRFSAERTGGSVSTLTIQRTQQEDSAVYLCASSSDRERNLNYGYTFGSGTRLTVV.

This clonotype was detected ten times or more. The chain combines TRBV29-1 with TRBJ2-7; TRBD1 or TRBD2 may be the D gene (5 bases each). The V and J ends lost 4 bases and 2 bases respectively, with 21 bases between them. CDR1 and CDR2 from the germline V gene are SQVTM and ANQGSEA. The CDR3 length is 16 residues. DNA for the CDR3: TGCAGCGTTGCCGGATCTCCCGGGACGCTTGCCTACGAGCAGTACTTC. This sequence encodes CSVAGSPGTLAYEQYF.

This clonotype was picked up many times. A read error may produce the germline difference seen at one junction end. The chain couples TRBV20-1 to TRBJ2-3; 10 bases are shared with TRBD2. The CDR3 consists of 12 residues. Germline V lookup: CDR1 DFQATT, CDR2 SNEGSKA (reference sequence). CDR3 DNA sequence: TGCAGTGCTAGAGATTCACATCTAGCGGGGGCATTT. Protein: CSARDSHLAGAF.

In its sample, this clonotype was seen many times. V is TRBV20-1 and J is TRBJ2-7; the D call may be TRBD1 or TRBD2 (6 bases each). This CDR3 has 16 amino acids. Germline CDR1 DFQATT, CDR2 SNEGSKA (reference sequence). The V and J ends lost 3 bases and 0 bases respectively, with 18 bases between them. The CDR3 bases are TGCAGTGCTAGTGGGGGAGAAGGGGGGTACTCCTACGAGCAGTACTTC. The encoded protein is CSASGGEGGYSYEQYF.

In this sample, this clonotype turned up many times. The chain has TRBV2 and TRBJ2-1; 9 bases match TRBD2. Germline V lookup: CDR1 SNHLY, CDR2 FYNNEI. CDR3 length: 16 residues. V dropped 5 bases and J dropped 4; count of bases not matched to a gene: 9. In DNA, the CDR3 is TGTGCCAGCAGTCACCGGCTAGCGGGGATGTACAATGAGCAGTTCTTC. It is translated as CASSHRLAGMYNEQFF.

This clonotype was recorded many times. The chain uses TRBV18 and TRBJ2-3; D possibly corresponds to TRBD1 (6 bases). Germline V CDR1 and CDR2: KGHSH, LQKENI. Trimming removed 3 bases at V and 6 bases at J, with 7 bases between. CDR3 length: 12 amino acids. CDR3 nucleotides: TGTGCCAGCTCACCCCAGGGGGATACGCAGTATTTT. It codes for CASSPQGDTQYF. Looking up the rest from reference TRBV18 and TRBJ2-3 gives the full variable domain: NAGVMQNPRHLVRRRGQEARLRCSPMKGHSHVYWYRQLPEEGLKFMVYLQKENIIDESGMPKERFSAEFPKEGPSILRIQQVVRGDSAAYFCASSPQGDTQYFGPGTRLTVL.